Each of the 12 T cell receptor beta chains below was sequenced from the same sample in a study of tumor-infiltrating lymphocytes in localized non-small cell lung cancer. Assay used: immunoSEQ multiplex PCR; TCRdb lists only in-frame clones, some missing. This table holds some 15,000 clones, roughly two thirds found once. The sequenced sample consisted of lung tumor tissue. The receptors shown here come from a human donor with non-small cell lung cancer.

This sequence joins TRBV10-3 and TRBJ1-5; D is undetermined. V lost 0 bases and J 2 bases, leaving 8 bases between the germline ends. This CDR3 has 15 amino acids. The germline V gene has CDR1 ENHRY and CDR2 SYGVKD. CDR3: CAISESYSRNQPQHF. As DNA, the CDR3 is TGTGCCATCAGTGAGTCTTACTCTCGCAATCAGCCCCAGCATTTT.

This clone has just a few counts. This chain uses TRBV6-1 with TRBJ2-7; TRBD1 matches at 10 bases. The germline V gene has CDR1 MNHNS and CDR2 SASEGT. The CDR3 spans 16 residues. With V trimmed by 4 bases and J by 2 bases, 8 bases remained unmatched. In DNA, the CDR3 is TGTGCCAGCAGTGCTTTAGAGGGGACAGGGGCCTACGAGCAGTACTTC. It is translated as CASSALEGTGAYEQYF.

V usage is TRBV9 and J usage is TRBJ2-5; perhaps TRBD2 as D (5 bases). Trimming took off 4 bases at V and 5 bases at J, with 12 bases between the two ends. The CDR3 is made up of 13 amino acids. CDR1 and CDR2 from the germline V gene are SGDLS and YYNGEE. DNA for the CDR3: TGTGCCAGCAGCCCCAGCGGTTTCGAGACCCAGTACTTC. Translation: CASSPSGFETQYF.

The chain combines TRBV7-3 with TRBJ2-3; D is possibly TRBD2 (6 bases). V lost 1 base and J 3 bases, leaving 11 bases between the germline ends. The CDR3 has 15 residues. Per the germline V gene, CDR1 is SGHTA and CDR2 is FQGTGA. The CDR3 sequence: CASSLIGGATDTQYF. In DNA, the CDR3 is TGTGCCAGCAGCTTAATCGGGGGAGCGACAGATACGCAGTATTTT.

This clone was recorded a few times. V and J are TRBV25-1 and TRBJ2-7, with D uncertain. The CDR3 spans 15 residues. Germline V lookup: CDR1 MGHDK, CDR2 SYGVNS. V lost 6 bases and J 1 base, leaving 16 bases between the germline ends. The CDR3 nucleotides read TGTGCCAGCAGCGACCGATCGACGGCTTCCTACGAGCAGTACTTC. It encodes CASSDRSTASYEQYF.

This clone was observed a single time. CDR3 loop: CSGVQGEYGYTF. The CDR3 region has the DNA TGCAGCGGTGTCCAGGGGGAGTATGGCTACACCTTC. This chain links TRBV29-1 with TRBJ1-2, with 7 bases identical to TRBD1. Germline-derived CDR1 and CDR2 are SQVTM and ANQGSEA. V lost 7 bases to trimming and J lost 5 bases; unmatched junction nucleotides: 7. CDR3 length: 12 residues.

The chain links TRBV19 to TRBJ2-7, with TRBD1 identical over 7 bases. Germline CDR1 reads LNHDA; CDR2 reads SQIVND (reference sequence). Germline trimming cut 7 bases from V and 7 bases from J; bases unmatched to any gene: 13. The CDR3 has 14 amino acids. CDR3 sequence: CASNPGTALGEQYF. In DNA form, the CDR3 reads TGTGCCAGTAACCCAGGGACAGCTCTAGGAGAGCAGTACTTC.

This chain uses TRBV7-3 with TRBJ2-3; TRBD2 aligns across 9 bases. This CDR3 comprises 14 residues. Unmatched junction bases numbered 4, after V lost 5 bases and J lost 4 bases. Germline V gives CDR1 SGHTA, CDR2 FQGTGA. This CDR3 is CASSRGGGPDTQYF. The CDR3 DNA reads TGTGCCAGCAGCCGCGGGGGGGGTCCAGATACGCAGTATTTT.

The chain is built from TRBV28 and TRBJ2-7; 8 nucleotides agree with TRBD2. The CDR3 consists of 15 residues. The trim removed 2 bases at V and 1 base at J, leaving 4 bases unmatched. Germline CDR1 MDHEN, CDR2 SYDVKM. The CDR3 sequence: CASSLGAGVSYEQYF. The DNA for the CDR3 is TGTGCCAGCAGTTTAGGAGCGGGGGTGTCCTACGAGCAGTACTTC. Filled out from reference TRBV28 and TRBJ2-7, the complete variable domain reads DVKVTQSSRYLVKRTGEKVFLECVQDMDHENMFWYRQDPGLGLRLIYFSYDVKMKEKGDIPEGYSVSREKKERFSLILESASTNQTSMYLCASSLGAGVSYEQYFGPGTRLTVT.

J is TRBJ1-3 and V is TRBV19; D unclear. CDR1 LNHDA and CDR2 SQIVND come from the germline V gene (reference sequence). The ends were cut back, 7 bases at V and 0 bases at J, with 7 bases in the middle. The CDR3 totals 13 residues. In DNA, the CDR3 is TGTGCCAGTACCGACAACTCTGGAAACACCATATATTTT. It encodes CASTDNSGNTIYF.

The chain carries TRBV7-9 and TRBJ2-1; 14 bases line up with TRBD2. The CDR3 consists of 14 residues. The germline V gene encodes CDR1 SEHNR and CDR2 FQNEAQ (reference sequence). DNA for the CDR3: TGTGCGGAATCGGGACTAGCGGGAGTAGGGGAGCAGTTCTTC. Translated, it gives CAESGLAGVGEQFF.

This rearrangement joins TRBV19 to TRBJ1-2; D call uncertain. The CDR3 length is 16 residues. From germline, CDR1 is LNHDA and CDR2 SQIVND (reference sequence). Deletions cut 3 bases from V and 0 bases from J, with 14 bases between. Here the CDR3 DNA reads TGTGCCAGTAGTATTTACGATCGAGGAACTAACTATGGCTACACCTTC. Its translation: CASSIYDRGTNYGYTF.